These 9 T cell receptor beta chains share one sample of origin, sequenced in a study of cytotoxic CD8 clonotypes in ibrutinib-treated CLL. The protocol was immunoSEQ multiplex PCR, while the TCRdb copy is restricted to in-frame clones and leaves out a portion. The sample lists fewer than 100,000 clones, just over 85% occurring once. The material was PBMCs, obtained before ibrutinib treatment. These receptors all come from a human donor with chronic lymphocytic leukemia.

The CDR3 DNA reads as TGTGCCAGCAGCTTACTAGCGGGAGGGCCGAACACCGGGGAGCTGTTTTTT. The encoded protein is CASSLLAGGPNTGELFF. The J gene is TRBJ2-2, the V gene TRBV7-3; 12 bases are a match to TRBD2. The trim removed 2 bases at V and 0 bases at J, leaving 1 base unmatched. This CDR3 spans 17 amino acids. Germline loops: CDR1 SGHTA, CDR2 FQGTGA.

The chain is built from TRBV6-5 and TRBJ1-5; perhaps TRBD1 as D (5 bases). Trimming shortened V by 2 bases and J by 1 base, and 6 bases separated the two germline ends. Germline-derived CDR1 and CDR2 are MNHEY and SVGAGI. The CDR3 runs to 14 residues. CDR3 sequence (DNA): TGTGCCAGCAGTTACGACAGAAGCAATCAGCCCCAGCATTTT. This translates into CASSYDRSNQPQHF.

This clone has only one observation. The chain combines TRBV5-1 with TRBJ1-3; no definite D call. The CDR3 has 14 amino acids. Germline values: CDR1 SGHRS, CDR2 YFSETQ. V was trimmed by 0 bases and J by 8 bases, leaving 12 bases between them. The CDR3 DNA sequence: TGCGCCAGCAGCTTGGGAGACGCTTTAGACACCATATATTTT. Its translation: CASSLGDALDTIYF.

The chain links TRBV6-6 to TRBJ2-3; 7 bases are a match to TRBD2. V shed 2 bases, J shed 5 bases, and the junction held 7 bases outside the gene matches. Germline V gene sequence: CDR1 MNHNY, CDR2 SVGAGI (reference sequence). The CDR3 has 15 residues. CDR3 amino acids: CASSYTGGGLDTQYF. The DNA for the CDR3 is TGTGCCAGCAGTTACACGGGAGGAGGGTTAGATACGCAGTATTTT.

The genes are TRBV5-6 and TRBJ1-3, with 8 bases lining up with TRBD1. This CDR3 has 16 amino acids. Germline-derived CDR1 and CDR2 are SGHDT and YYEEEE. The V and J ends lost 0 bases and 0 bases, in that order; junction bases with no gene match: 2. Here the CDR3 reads CASSLVDRVSGNTIYF. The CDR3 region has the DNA TGTGCCAGCAGCTTGGTGGACAGGGTCTCTGGAAACACCATATATTTT.

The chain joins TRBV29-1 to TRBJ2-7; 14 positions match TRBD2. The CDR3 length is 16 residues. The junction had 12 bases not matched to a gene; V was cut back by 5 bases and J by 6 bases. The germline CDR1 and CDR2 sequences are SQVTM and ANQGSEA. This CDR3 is CSVRRGGTSGSSEQYF. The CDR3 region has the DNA TGCAGCGTTCGTCGCGGAGGGACTAGCGGGAGCTCCGAGCAGTACTTC.

The CDR3 loop reads CASQGTPSYEQYF. The CDR3 DNA reads TGTGCCAGCCAAGGGACACCCTCCTACGAGCAGTACTTC. The chain couples TRBV7-2 to TRBJ2-7; D may be TRBD1 (6 bases). Germline CDR1 is SGHTA and CDR2 is FQGNSA. V gave up 8 bases and J gave up 0 bases, with 11 bases separating them. This CDR3 region has 13 residues.

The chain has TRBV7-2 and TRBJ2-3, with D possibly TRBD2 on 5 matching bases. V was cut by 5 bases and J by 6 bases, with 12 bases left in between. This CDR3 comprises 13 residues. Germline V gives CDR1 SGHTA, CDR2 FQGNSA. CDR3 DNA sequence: TGTGCCAGCAGCCCGGCGGGTGGGGATACGCAGTATTTT. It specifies CASSPAGGDTQYF.

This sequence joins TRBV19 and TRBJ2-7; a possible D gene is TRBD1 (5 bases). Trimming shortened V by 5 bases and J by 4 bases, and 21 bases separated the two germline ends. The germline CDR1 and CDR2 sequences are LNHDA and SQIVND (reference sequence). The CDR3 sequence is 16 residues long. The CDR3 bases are TGTGCCAGTAGTGATGGGGCCGGTTTCAAACCTTACGAGCAGTACTTC. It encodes CASSDGAGFKPYEQYF.